These T cell receptor beta chains were read from a single sample in a study of blood T cell repertoires in COVID-19. Assay used: immunoSEQ multiplex PCR; TCRdb lists only in-frame clones, some missing. This table holds about 45,000 clones, roughly 87% found once. The sequenced sample was peripheral blood. The origin of the receptors is a woman older than 75 in a cohort sampled during active or convalescent COVID-19. Both conserved end residues are part of each CDR3. A D gene is named only where the DNA matches it firmly. Clone size appears in some rows only: once, few, many, or a class for an expanded clone.

>TRBJ1-4|.|.|TRBV10-3
CAGTAGPGEKLFF
TGTGCCGGCACGGCAGGGCCCGGTGAAAAACTGTTTTTT
>TRBJ1-1|.|.|TRBV6-6
CASAPSGQLLKAFF
TGTGCCAGCGCACCCTCGGGACAACTTTTGAAAGCTTTCTTT
>TRBJ1-5|.|.|TRBV5-6
CASSFLDFNQPQHF
TGTGCCAGCAGCTTCCTGGACTTTAATCAGCCCCAGCATTTT
>TRBJ2-5|once|TRBD1|TRBV3-1/TRBV3-2
CASGGQGALRQTQYF
TGTGCCAGCGGCGGACAGGGGGCGCTGAGGCAGACCCAGTACTTC
>TRBJ2-7|.|.|TRBV11-3
CASSYTYEQYF
TGTGCCAGCAGTTATACCTACGAGCAGTACTTC
>TRBJ1-2|.|.|TRBV7-2
CASSLWGERNGYTF
TGTGCCAGCAGCTTATGGGGGGAGAGAAATGGCTACACCTTC
>TRBJ2-5|.|TRBD1|TRBV28
CASSLGPGQGTQYF
TGTGCCAGCAGTTTAGGGCCTGGACAGGGGACCCAGTACTTC
>TRBJ1-2|few|TRBD1|TRBV9
CASSMTGPESTGYTF
TGTGCCAGCAGCATGACAGGGCCGGAGTCGACTGGCTACACCTTC
>TRBJ1-2|.|.|TRBV7-6
CASSPRAGDPTRTF
TGTGCCAGCAGCCCCCGTGCCGGCGACCCAACGCGGACCTTC
>TRBJ2-7|.|TRBD1|TRBV11-3
CASSKEPGQNYEQYF
TGTGCCAGCAGCAAAGAACCGGGACAGAACTACGAGCAGTACTTC
>TRBJ2-7|few|TRBD1|TRBV6-6
CASIKTAGGRSYEQYF
TGTGCCAGCATAAAGACCGCAGGGGGCCGGTCCTACGAGCAGTACTTC
>TRBJ2-3|.|.|TRBV2
CASSPQGPDTQYF
TGTGCCAGCAGCCCCCAGGGGCCAGATACGCAGTATTTT
>TRBJ1-4|.|.|TRBV2
CASSSQTLATNEKLFF
TGTGCCAGCAGTTCCCAGACTCTTGCAACTAATGAAAAACTGTTTTTT
>TRBJ1-2|.|.|TRBV11-3
CASSLIQGYGYTF
TGTGCCAGCAGCTTAATACAGGGTTATGGCTACACCTTC
>TRBJ2-3|.|TRBD2|TRBV3-1/TRBV3-2
CASSQALAGGITSTDTQYF
TGTGCCAGCAGCCAAGCCCTAGCGGGAGGAATCACTAGCACAGATACGCAGTATTTT
>TRBJ2-7|.|TRBD1|TRBV11-2
CASSLAAGQGAYEQYF
TGTGCCAGCAGCTTAGCCGCAGGACAGGGGGCTTACGAGCAGTACTTC
>TRBJ2-3|.|TRBD1|TRBV5-5
CASSGGQGEGDTQYF
TGTGCCAGCAGCGGAGGACAGGGCGAGGGAGATACGCAGTATTTT
>TRBJ1-2|.|.|TRBV10-3
CAIREDTLYGYTF
TGTGCCATCAGGGAGGACACCTTATATGGCTACACCTTC
>TRBJ2-5|.|TRBD1|TRBV11-2
CASSGLQDRGQYF
TGTGCCAGCAGCGGATTACAGGACAGGGGTCAGTACTTC
>TRBJ1-2|once|TRBD1|TRBV5-6
CASSRTGGYGYTF
TGTGCCAGCAGCAGGACAGGAGGCTATGGCTACACCTTC
>TRBJ2-1|.|TRBD2|TRBV11-3
CASSLGLAGNNEQFF
TGTGCCAGCAGCTTAGGACTAGCGGGAAACAATGAGCAGTTCTTC
>TRBJ1-2|.|.|TRBV7-8
CASSPRGDNYGYTF
TGTGCCAGCAGCCCGCGCGGGGATAACTATGGCTACACCTTC
>TRBJ1-1|.|TRBD1|TRBV18
CASRGQQNTEAFF
TGTGCCAGCCGGGGACAGCAGAACACTGAAGCTTTCTTT
>TRBJ1-4|.|.|TRBV5-1
CASSLARRPNEKLFF
TGCGCCAGCAGCTTGGCCAGGCGCCCTAATGAAAAACTGTTTTTT
>TRBJ2-7|few|.|TRBV3-1/TRBV3-2
CASSQGGGLEQYF
TGTGCCAGCAGCCAAGGGGGGGGGCTGGAGCAGTACTTC
>TRBJ1-2|.|.|TRBV27
CASSFGSYYGYTF
TGTGCCAGCAGTTTCGGGTCCTACTATGGCTACACCTTC
>TRBJ1-5|.|.|TRBV6-2/TRBV6-3
CASSYSEHSNQPQHF
TGTGCCAGCAGTTACTCGGAGCATAGCAATCAGCCCCAGCATTTT
>TRBJ2-1|.|TRBD2|TRBV7-8
CASSSGTSGANEQFF
TGTGCCAGCAGCTCCGGGACTAGCGGGGCCAATGAGCAGTTCTTC
>TRBJ2-2|.|.|TRBV5-1
CASSPGDTSGELFF
TGCGCCAGCAGCCCGGGAGACACCTCCGGGGAGCTGTTTTTT
>TRBJ2-3|.|TRBD2|TRBV4-3
CASSPSGRGPDTQYF
TGCGCCAGCAGCCCTAGCGGGAGAGGCCCAGATACGCAGTATTTT
>TRBJ2-7|.|TRBD1|TRBV10-3
CAISERGTGGDEQYF
TGTGCCATCAGTGAGAGAGGGACAGGCGGCGACGAGCAGTACTTC
>TRBJ1-2|.|.|TRBV9
CASRPGQAGDYGYTF
TGTGCCAGCAGACCCGGGCAGGCGGGAGACTATGGCTACACCTTC
>TRBJ2-7|.|TRBD1|TRBV23-1
CASSQRQGFTYEQYF
TGCGCCAGCAGTCAACGACAGGGGTTTACCTACGAGCAGTACTTC
>TRBJ1-5|.|TRBD1|TRBV7-8
CASSLDRTGGNQPQHF
TGTGCCAGCAGCTTAGACCGGACAGGGGGCAATCAGCCCCAGCATTTT
>TRBJ2-2|.|TRBD2|TRBV5-4
CASSPGGYATGELFF
TGTGCCAGCAGCCCGGGGGGGTATGCCACCGGGGAGCTGTTTTTT
>TRBJ1-2|.|TRBD1|TRBV7-2
CASSSGTAHYGYTF
TGTGCCAGCAGCTCCGGGACAGCACACTATGGCTACACCTTC
>TRBJ1-1|many|.|TRBV7-9
CASSSPLGAEAFF
TGTGCCAGCAGCTCCCCGCTTGGAGCTGAAGCTTTCTTT
>TRBJ2-2|once|.|TRBV6-5
CASSYSGSSNTGELFF
TGTGCCAGCAGTTACTCCGGGAGTTCGAACACCGGGGAGCTGTTTTTT
>TRBJ1-3|.|TRBD1|TRBV5-1
CASSIGQGDTIYF
TGCGCCAGCAGCATCGGACAGGGGGACACCATATATTTT
>TRBJ1-2|.|TRBD1|TRBV30
CAWRRTGQGYTF
TGTGCCTGGAGAAGGACAGGGCAGGGCTACACCTTC
>TRBJ1-1|.|TRBD1|TRBV4-3
CASSQERGGSEAFF
TGCGCCAGCAGCCAAGAGCGAGGGGGCTCTGAAGCTTTCTTT
>TRBJ2-7|.|.|TRBV21-1
CASSKEAPSPREQYF
TGTGCCAGCAGCAAAGAAGCACCGAGCCCTCGCGAGCAGTACTTC
>TRBJ2-5|.|.|TRBV4-1
CASSERGPGGETQYF
TGCGCCAGCAGCGAGAGAGGTCCGGGTGGGGAGACCCAGTACTTC
>TRBJ2-6|few|.|TRBV3-1/TRBV3-2
CASSTRGSGANVLTF
TGTGCCAGCAGCACTCGGGGGTCTGGGGCCAACGTCCTGACTTTC
>TRBJ2-3|.|.|TRBV5-1
CASSLPRSDTQYF
TGCGCCAGCAGCTTGCCTAGATCAGATACGCAGTATTTT
>TRBJ2-1|.|TRBD2|TRBV9
CASSPSYGTSGGLEQFF
TGTGCCAGCAGCCCTTCATACGGGACTAGCGGGGGGCTAGAGCAGTTCTTC
>TRBJ1-3|once|TRBD1|TRBV7-9
CASSLGQPGNTIYF
TGTGCCAGCAGCTTGGGACAGCCTGGAAACACCATATATTTT
>TRBJ1-1|.|TRBD1|TRBV9
CASSGLDRGENTEAFF
TGTGCCAGCAGCGGTCTTGACAGGGGTGAGAACACTGAAGCTTTCTTT
>TRBJ1-5|.|TRBD1|TRBV7-8
CASSPRTGGTPGPQHF
TGTGCCAGCAGCCCAAGGACAGGGGGCACCCCCGGGCCCCAGCATTTT
>TRBJ2-5|.|.|TRBV21-1
CASSKLFVLLPSGRARETQYF
TGTGCCAGCAGCAAACTTTTCGTGTTACTCCCTAGCGGGAGGGCCAGGGAGACCCAGTACTTC
>TRBJ1-2|.|.|TRBV19
CASSIAGRDYGYTF
TGTGCCAGTAGTATAGCAGGGAGGGACTATGGCTACACCTTC
>TRBJ2-1|.|.|TRBV7-2
CASGGRRTLNNEQFF
TGTGCCAGCGGAGGGAGGAGGACCCTAAACAATGAGCAGTTCTTC
>TRBJ1-2|.|TRBD1|TRBV29-1
CSVNRGAWGYTF
TGCAGCGTTAACAGGGGCGCATGGGGCTACACCTTC
>TRBJ1-2|.|TRBD1|TRBV28
CASYRGANYGYTF
TGTGCCAGTTACAGGGGAGCCAACTATGGCTACACCTTC
>TRBJ2-7|.|.|TRBV19
CASSGGTYLIGEQYF
TGTGCCAGTAGTGGTGGGACATACCTAATCGGGGAGCAGTACTTC
>TRBJ1-6|.|.|TRBV12-3/TRBV12-4
CASSFLNSPLHF
TGTGCCAGCAGCTTCCTCAATTCACCCCTCCACTTT
>TRBJ1-1|.|.|TRBV27
CASRTPLNTEAFF
TGTGCCAGCAGGACACCACTGAACACTGAAGCTTTCTTT